The 24 T cell receptor beta chains below were found in one sample sequenced in a study of blood T cell repertoires in COVID-19. Method: immunoSEQ multiplex PCR; TCRdb's copy keeps in-frame clones and lacks some. The data show 110,000 to 150,000 clones, approximately 90% seen once. Sample: peripheral blood. The receptors originated from a man aged 55 to 69 with active or convalescent COVID-19.

The chain joins TRBV6-5 to TRBJ2-1, with 11 bases fitting TRBD1. V trimming: 6 bases; J trimming: 7 bases; junction bases outside the gene matches: 2. The CDR3 contains 13 residues. The germline gives CDR1 MNHEY, CDR2 SVGAGI. CDR3 DNA sequence: TGTGCCAGCAGGGACAGGGGGCTAAATGAGCAGTTCTTC. This encodes CASRDRGLNEQFF.

J is TRBJ2-7 and V is TRBV7-2; 9 nucleotides match TRBD1. There are 14 residues in the CDR3. The germline gives CDR1 SGHTA, CDR2 FQGNSA. With V trimmed by 4 bases and J by 2 bases, 3 bases remained unmatched. CDR3 loop: CASSSRDRAYEQYF. In nucleotides, the CDR3 is TGTGCCAGCAGCTCCCGGGACAGGGCCTACGAGCAGTACTTC.

This chain connects TRBV2 to TRBJ1-2, with TRBD1 matching over 7 bases. J lost 0 bases, V lost 8 bases, and 9 bases had no gene match. The length of the CDR3 is 15 residues. Germline-derived CDR1 and CDR2 are SNHLY and FYNNEI. The CDR3 sequence is CASGETGLANYGYTF. The CDR3 nucleotides read TGTGCCAGCGGCGAGACAGGGCTAGCTAACTATGGCTACACCTTC.

The chain couples TRBV7-3 to TRBJ2-7, with 13 bases aligning to TRBD2. Trimming took 5 bases from V and 3 from J; bases not matched to a gene: 7. The CDR3 extends over 16 amino acids. Germline V gene sequence: CDR1 SGHTA, CDR2 FQGTGA. CDR3 region: CASSPGTSGMLYEQYF. The CDR3 nucleotides are TGTGCCAGCAGCCCTGGGACTAGCGGGATGCTCTACGAGCAGTACTTC.

The CDR3 reads CASTLSDEQFF. DNA for the CDR3: TGCGCCAGCACCCTCTCGGATGAGCAGTTCTTC. The chain employs TRBV10-2 and TRBJ2-1; D gene unclear. CDR1 is WSHSY, CDR2 SAAADI, per germline. V lost 7 bases and J 8 bases, leaving 9 bases between the germline ends. There are 11 residues in the CDR3.

The chain is built from TRBV6-5 and TRBJ2-6; D ambiguous. Trimming shortened V by 8 bases and J by 1 base, and 6 bases separated the two germline ends. The length of the CDR3 is 13 residues. CDR1 and CDR2 from the germline V gene are MNHEY and SVGAGI. CDR3: CASFNSGANVLTF. The DNA of the CDR3 is TGTGCCAGCTTCAATTCTGGGGCCAACGTCCTGACTTTC.

The chain couples TRBV11-3 to TRBJ2-1; D not resolved. The CDR3 extends over 14 amino acids. The V and J ends lost 3 bases and 0 bases respectively, with 6 bases between them. The V gene's germline CDR1 is SGHNT and CDR2 YENEEA. CDR3 DNA sequence: TGTGCCAGCAGCTTCACGAGCTCCTACAATGAGCAGTTCTTC. Translated, it gives CASSFTSSYNEQFF.

The V call is TRBV3-1 (or the pseudogene TRBV3-2), the J call TRBJ1-1; D possibly corresponds to TRBD1 (5 bases). The CDR3 runs to 14 residues. V was clipped by 2 bases and J by 3 bases, with 10 bases between them. The germline gives CDR1 LGHDT, CDR2 YNNKEL (reference sequence). Written as DNA, the CDR3 is TGTGCCAGCAGCCAAACAAAGGGGTACACTGAAGCTTTCTTT. Translated: CASSQTKGYTEAFF.

The genes are TRBV14 and TRBJ1-2; D remains ambiguous. Germline CDR1 is SGHDN and CDR2 is FVKESK. CDR3 length: 17 amino acids. Trimming pared 0 bases from V and 7 bases from J, leaving 21 bases between. The CDR3: CASSQDSEARGTGGYTF. The CDR3 bases are TGTGCCAGCAGCCAAGATTCGGAGGCTCGGGGAACCGGTGGCTACACCTTC.

This clone is a singleton in its sample. The chain recombines TRBV2 with TRBJ2-5; TRBD2 agrees at 8 bases. V dropped 3 bases and J dropped 3; count of bases not matched to a gene: 15. CDR3 length equals 18 residues. Looked up from germline, CDR1 is SNHLY and CDR2 is FYNNEI. The CDR3 DNA reads TGTGCCAGCAGTGAGGGTTTTGGAGCGGGGGTAACCGAAGAGACCCAGTACTTC. Translating gives CASSEGFGAGVTEETQYF.

The chain couples TRBV2 to TRBJ2-3; 8 bases line up with TRBD2. V was clipped by 4 bases and J by 5 bases; unmatched bases: 2. Germline V CDR1 and CDR2: SNHLY, FYNNEI. This CDR3 is built from 13 residues. CDR3 in amino acids: CASSAGGGDTQYF. In DNA form, the CDR3 reads TGTGCCAGCAGTGCGGGGGGGGGAGATACGCAGTATTTT.

The chain carries TRBV9 and TRBJ2-1; TRBD2 might be the D (6 bases). Trimming took off 0 bases at V and 7 bases at J, with 11 bases between the two ends. Germline V CDR1 and CDR2: SGDLS, YYNGEE. The CDR3 contains 14 residues. The CDR3 region has the DNA TGTGCCAGCAGCGTAGCGGGAGAGGAAAATGAGCAGTTCTTC. Its protein product is CASSVAGEENEQFF.

The gene calls are TRBV5-1 and TRBJ2-5; 8 nucleotides agree with TRBD2. V gave up 0 bases and J gave up 1 base; unmatched junction bases: 5. CDR3 size: 16 residues. Germline CDR1 reads SGHRS; CDR2 reads YFSETQ. Written as DNA, the CDR3 is TGCGCCAGCAGCTTGGATGGAACTAGCGGCCAAGAGACCCAGTACTTC. The encoded protein is CASSLDGTSGQETQYF.

The V and J genes are TRBV28 and TRBJ1-5, with D maybe TRBD1 (5 bases). This CDR3 has 14 amino acids. Germline-derived CDR1 and CDR2 are MDHEN and SYDVKM. Trimming shortened V by 2 bases and J by 2 bases, and 7 bases separated the two germline ends. The CDR3 loop reads CASSLGAGNQPQHF. The CDR3 DNA reads as TGTGCCAGCAGTTTAGGGGCGGGCAATCAGCCCCAGCATTTT.

The chain has TRBV11-3 and TRBJ1-6; D gene uncertain. The V and J ends lost 1 base and 7 bases respectively, with 5 bases between them. Germline V lookup: CDR1 SGHNT, CDR2 YENEEA. This CDR3 is 13 amino acids long. The CDR3 DNA reads TGTGCCAGCAGCTTAGTGTCGAATTCACCCCTCCACTTT. This codes for CASSLVSNSPLHF.

For this clone: The junction shows a germline mismatch at one end, possibly a read error. This sequence joins TRBV27 and TRBJ2-3, with 8 positions matching TRBD1. The germline V gene encodes CDR1 MNHEY and CDR2 SMNVEV (reference sequence). The CDR3 is made up of 17 amino acids. The CDR3 nucleotides are TGTGCCAGCAGTCCTTCAAGGGACAGGTCCGAGACTCTTTTGTTGTCCTTT. It translates to CASSPSRDRSETLLLSF.

The chain uses TRBV24-1 and TRBJ1-2; maybe TRBD1 (6 bases). The CDR3 is 14 amino acids. Per germline, CDR1 KGHDR and CDR2 SFDVKD. The V and J ends lost 3 bases and 8 bases respectively, with 15 bases between them. The CDR3 loop is CATSDAPGGEGYTF. The CDR3, as DNA: TGTGCCACCAGTGATGCTCCGGGGGGCGAAGGCTACACCTTC.

The rearrangement joins TRBV7-9 to TRBJ2-5; TRBD1 might be the D (5 bases). Trimming left V 1 base short and J 2 bases short, with 8 bases between. The length of the CDR3 is 14 residues. In germline, CDR1 is SEHNR, CDR2 FQNEAQ (reference sequence). The CDR3, as DNA: TGTGCCAGCAGCTTAGTCCCAGGGCAAGAGACCCAGTACTTC. The encoded protein is CASSLVPGQETQYF.

The chain is built from TRBV6-5 and TRBJ1-5; no clear D. The V end was cut by 6 bases, the J end by 4 bases, with 16 bases between. The CDR3 is made up of 15 amino acids. Germline assignment: CDR1 MNHEY and CDR2 SVGAGI. DNA of the CDR3: TGTGCCAGCAGGGAGGGCCCCTCGAAGAATCAGCCCCAGCATTTT. It is translated as CASREGPSKNQPQHF.

This clone was recorded only once. Here the CDR3 reads CASSLPQGPEKLFF. CDR3 DNA: TGTGCCAGCAGCTTACCACAGGGGCCTGAAAAACTGTTTTTT. This sequence joins TRBV5-5 and TRBJ1-4; 7 nucleotides align to TRBD1. The CDR3 is made up of 14 amino acids. From germline, CDR1 is SGHKS and CDR2 YYEKEE (reference sequence). J gave up 7 bases and V 2 bases, and 5 bases lay outside the gene matches. The full variable domain, with the rest looked up from reference TRBV5-5 and TRBJ1-4, is DAGVTQSPTHLIKTRGQQVTLRCSPISGHKSVSWYQQVLGQGPQFIFQYYEKEERGRGNFPDRFSARQFPNYSSELNVNALLLGDSALYLCASSLPQGPEKLFFGSGTQLSVL.

In the case of this clone: Distinct nucleotide sequences in the sample also encode this CDR3. The rearrangement joins TRBV29-1 to TRBJ2-7, with TRBD2 matching over 7 bases. This CDR3 is built from 12 residues. Per the germline V gene, CDR1 is SQVTM and CDR2 is ANQGSEA. V gave up 6 bases and J gave up 0 bases; unmatched junction bases: 2. The chain's CDR3 is CSVGGSSYEQYF. Written as DNA, the CDR3 is TGCAGCGTGGGGGGGAGCTCCTACGAGCAGTACTTC.

The genes are TRBV5-1 and TRBJ1-1, with D tentatively TRBD1 (6 bases). V lost 7 bases to trimming and J lost 3 bases, with 13 bases between them. CDR1 SGHRS and CDR2 YFSETQ come from the germline V gene. CDR3 size: 13 residues. The CDR3 reads CASSKAGDTEAFF. The CDR3 region has the DNA TGCGCCAGCTCAAAGGCAGGGGACACTGAAGCTTTCTTT.

The chain is built from TRBV3-1 (or the pseudogene TRBV3-2) and TRBJ2-3, with 14 bases lining up with TRBD2. Germline CDR1 LGHDT, CDR2 YNNKEL (reference sequence). The CDR3 contains 16 residues. Unmatched junction bases numbered 6, after V lost 4 bases and J lost 6 bases. DNA of the CDR3: TGTGCCAGCAGCCTCGGGACTAGCGGGAGATCCGATACGCAGTATTTT. The encoded protein is CASSLGTSGRSDTQYF.

This chain joins TRBV11-3 and TRBJ1-1, with 9 bases matching TRBD1. Germline-derived CDR1 and CDR2 are SGHNT and YENEEA. V shed 2 bases, J shed 4 bases, and the junction held 2 bases outside the gene matches. This CDR3 is built from 14 residues. The CDR3 is CASSLTGGVTEAFF. Here the CDR3 DNA reads TGTGCCAGCAGCTTAACAGGGGGCGTCACTGAAGCTTTCTTT.